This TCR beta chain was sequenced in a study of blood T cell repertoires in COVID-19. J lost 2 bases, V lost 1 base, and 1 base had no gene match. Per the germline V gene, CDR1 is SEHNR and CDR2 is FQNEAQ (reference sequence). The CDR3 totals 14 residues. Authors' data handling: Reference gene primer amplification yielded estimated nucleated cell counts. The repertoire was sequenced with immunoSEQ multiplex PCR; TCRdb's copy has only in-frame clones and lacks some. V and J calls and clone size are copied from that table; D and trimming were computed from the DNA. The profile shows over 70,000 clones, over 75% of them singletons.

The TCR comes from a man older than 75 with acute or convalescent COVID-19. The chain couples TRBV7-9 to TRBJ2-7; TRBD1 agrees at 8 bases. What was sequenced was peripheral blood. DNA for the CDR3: TGTGCCAGCAGCTTAGAGGGACAGGCCTACGAGCAGTACTTC. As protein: CASSLEGQAYEQYF.